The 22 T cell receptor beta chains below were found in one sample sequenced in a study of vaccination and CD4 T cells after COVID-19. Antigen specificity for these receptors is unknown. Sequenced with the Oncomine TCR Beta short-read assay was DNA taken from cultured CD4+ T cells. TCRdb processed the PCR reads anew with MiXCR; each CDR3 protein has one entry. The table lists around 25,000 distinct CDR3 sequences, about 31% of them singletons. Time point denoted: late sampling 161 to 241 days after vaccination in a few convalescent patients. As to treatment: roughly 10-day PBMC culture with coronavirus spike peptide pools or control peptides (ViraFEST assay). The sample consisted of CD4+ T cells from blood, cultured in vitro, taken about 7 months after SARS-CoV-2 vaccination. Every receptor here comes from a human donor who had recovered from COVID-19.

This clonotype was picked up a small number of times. CDR3 amino acids: CASRGSGRQETQYF. CDR3 bases: TGTGCCAGCAGGGGGAGCGGGAGACAAGAGACCCAGTACTTC. The genes are TRBV6-1 and TRBJ2-5, with 8 bases identical to TRBD2. The CDR3 runs to 14 residues. V shed 6 bases, J shed 2 bases, and the junction held 5 bases outside the gene matches. CDR1 is MNHNS, CDR2 SASEGT, per germline.

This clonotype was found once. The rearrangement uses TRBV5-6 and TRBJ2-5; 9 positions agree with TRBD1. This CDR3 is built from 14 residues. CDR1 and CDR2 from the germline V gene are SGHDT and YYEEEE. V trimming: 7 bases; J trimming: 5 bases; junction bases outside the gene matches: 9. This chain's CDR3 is CASHVYGTGETQYF. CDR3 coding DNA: TGTGCCAGCCACGTCTACGGGACAGGGGAGACCCAGTACTTC.

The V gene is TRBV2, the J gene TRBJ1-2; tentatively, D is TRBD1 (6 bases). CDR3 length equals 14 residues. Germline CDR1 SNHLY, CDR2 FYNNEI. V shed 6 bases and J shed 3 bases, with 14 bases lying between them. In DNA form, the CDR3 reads TGTGCCAGCAGATTGGGGGGGCTGGACTATGGCTACACCTTC. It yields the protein CASRLGGLDYGYTF.

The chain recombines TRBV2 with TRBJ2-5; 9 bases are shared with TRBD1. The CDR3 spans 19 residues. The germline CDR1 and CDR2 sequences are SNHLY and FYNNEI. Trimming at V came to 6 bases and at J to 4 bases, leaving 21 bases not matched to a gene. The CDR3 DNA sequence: TGTGCCAGCAGCCGATGGGACAGGGTGGGCCTTAGTGGGGGAGAGACCCAGTACTTC. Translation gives CASSRWDRVGLSGGETQYF.

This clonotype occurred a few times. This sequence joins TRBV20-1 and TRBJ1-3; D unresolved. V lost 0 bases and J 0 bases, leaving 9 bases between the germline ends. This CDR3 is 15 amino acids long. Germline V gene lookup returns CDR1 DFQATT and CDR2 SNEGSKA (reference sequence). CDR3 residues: CSARDLMSSGNTIYF. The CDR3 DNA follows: TGCAGTGCTAGAGATCTGATGAGCTCTGGAAACACCATATATTTT.

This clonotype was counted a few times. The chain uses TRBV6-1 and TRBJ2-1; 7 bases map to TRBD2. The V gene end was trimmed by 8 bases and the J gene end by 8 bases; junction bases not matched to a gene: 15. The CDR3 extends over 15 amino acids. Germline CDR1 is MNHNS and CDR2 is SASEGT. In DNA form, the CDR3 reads TGTGCCAGCGGCAGGGCGAGCGGGATTGTCGATGAGCAGTTCTTC. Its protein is CASGRASGIVDEQFF.

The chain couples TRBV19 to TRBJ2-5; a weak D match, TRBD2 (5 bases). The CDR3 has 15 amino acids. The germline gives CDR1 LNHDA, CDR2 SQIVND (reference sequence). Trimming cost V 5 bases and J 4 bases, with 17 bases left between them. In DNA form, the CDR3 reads TGTGCCAGTAGTGAAGGGAGTGGGCGGAGAGAGACCCAGTACTTC. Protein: CASSEGSGRRETQYF.

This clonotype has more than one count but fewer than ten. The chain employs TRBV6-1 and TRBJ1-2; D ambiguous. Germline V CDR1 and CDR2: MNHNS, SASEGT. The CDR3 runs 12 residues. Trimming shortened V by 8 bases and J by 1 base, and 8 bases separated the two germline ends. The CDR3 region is CASYAVNYGYTF. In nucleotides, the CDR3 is TGTGCCAGCTACGCGGTTAACTATGGCTACACCTTC.

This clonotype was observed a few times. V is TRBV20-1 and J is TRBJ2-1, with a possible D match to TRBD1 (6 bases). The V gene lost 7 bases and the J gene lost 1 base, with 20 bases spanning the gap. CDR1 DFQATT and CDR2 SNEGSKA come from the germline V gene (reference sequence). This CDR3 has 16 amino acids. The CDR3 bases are TGCAGTGGAGAGGACAGATTAGGTGCGTCCTACAATGAGCAGTTCTTC. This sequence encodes CSGEDRLGASYNEQFF.

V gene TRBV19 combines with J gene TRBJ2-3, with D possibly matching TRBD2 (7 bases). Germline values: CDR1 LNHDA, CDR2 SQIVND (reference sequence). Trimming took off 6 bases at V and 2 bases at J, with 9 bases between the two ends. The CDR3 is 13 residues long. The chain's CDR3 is CASRAGATDTQYF. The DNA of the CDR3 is TGTGCCAGTAGGGCGGGGGCCACAGATACGCAGTATTTT.

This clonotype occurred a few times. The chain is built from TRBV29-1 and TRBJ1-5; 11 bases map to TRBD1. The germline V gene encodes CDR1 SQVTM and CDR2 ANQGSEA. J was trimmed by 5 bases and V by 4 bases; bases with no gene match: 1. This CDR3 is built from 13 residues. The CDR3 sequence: CSVGDRGDQPQHF. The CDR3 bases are TGCAGCGTTGGGGACAGGGGGGATCAGCCCCAGCATTTT.

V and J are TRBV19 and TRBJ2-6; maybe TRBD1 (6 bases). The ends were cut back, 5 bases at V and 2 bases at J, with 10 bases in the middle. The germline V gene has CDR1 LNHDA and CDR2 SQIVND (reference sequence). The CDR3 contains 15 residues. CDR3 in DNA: TGTGCCAGTAGTGTAGGGGGAACTGGGGCCAACGTCCTGACTTTC. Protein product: CASSVGGTGANVLTF. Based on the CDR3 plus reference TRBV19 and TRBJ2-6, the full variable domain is DGGITQSPKYLFRKEGQNVTLSCEQNLNHDAMYWYRQDPGQGLRLIYYSQIVNDFQKGDIAEGYSVSREKKESFPLTVTSAQKNPTAFYLCASSVGGTGANVLTFGAGSRLTVL.

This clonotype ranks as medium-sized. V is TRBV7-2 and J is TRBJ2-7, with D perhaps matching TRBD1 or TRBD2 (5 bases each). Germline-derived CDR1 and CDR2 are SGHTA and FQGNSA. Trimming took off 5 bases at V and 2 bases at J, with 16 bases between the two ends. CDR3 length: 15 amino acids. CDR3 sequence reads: CASSPLGAGPYEQYF. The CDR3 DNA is TGTGCCAGCAGCCCCCTTGGGGCGGGTCCCTACGAGCAGTACTTC.

The CDR3 coding sequence is TGTGCCAGCAGCTTAGGATTCTCTAGCGGGGGCGAGCAGTTCTTC. It codes for CASSLGFSSGGEQFF. This chain links TRBV7-2 with TRBJ2-1, with TRBD2 matching over 10 bases. The CDR3 length is 15 residues. V lost 1 base to trimming and J lost 10 bases; unmatched junction nucleotides: 7. Germline V gene data show CDR1 as SGHTA and CDR2 as FQGNSA.

The CDR3 is CASSFAGKARETQYF. CDR3 nucleotides: TGTGCCAGCAGCTTTGCTGGGAAGGCTAGGGAGACCCAGTACTTC. This sequence joins TRBV11-1 and TRBJ2-5; D is uncertain. The CDR3 loop spans 15 amino acids. Germline V lookup: CDR1 SGHAT, CDR2 FQDESV (reference sequence). Between the trimmed V and J ends, which lost 3 bases and 5 bases, there was a span of 16 bases.

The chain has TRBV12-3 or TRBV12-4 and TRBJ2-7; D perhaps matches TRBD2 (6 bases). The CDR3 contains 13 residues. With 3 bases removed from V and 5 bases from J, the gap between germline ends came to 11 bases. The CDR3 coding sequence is TGTGCCAGCAGTTTTTCAGGGAGGCACGAGCAGTACTTC. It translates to CASSFSGRHEQYF.

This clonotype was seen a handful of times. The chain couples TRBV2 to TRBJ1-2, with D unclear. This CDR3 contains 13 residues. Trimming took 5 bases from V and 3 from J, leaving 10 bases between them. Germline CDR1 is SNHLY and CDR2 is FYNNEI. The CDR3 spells CASSPQEYYGYTF. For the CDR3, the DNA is TGTGCCAGCAGTCCCCAGGAGTACTATGGCTACACCTTC.

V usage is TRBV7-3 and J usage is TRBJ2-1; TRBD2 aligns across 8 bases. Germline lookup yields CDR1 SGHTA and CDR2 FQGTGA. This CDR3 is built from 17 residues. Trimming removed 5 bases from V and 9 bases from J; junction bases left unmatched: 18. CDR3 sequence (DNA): TGTGCCAGCAGCGTGACTAGCGTAAATACGCCACAGGGTGAGCAGTTCTTC. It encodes CASSVTSVNTPQGEQFF.

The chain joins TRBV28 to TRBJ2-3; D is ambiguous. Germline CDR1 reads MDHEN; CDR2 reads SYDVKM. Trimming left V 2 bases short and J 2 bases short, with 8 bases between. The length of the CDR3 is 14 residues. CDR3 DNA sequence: TGTGCCAGCAGTTTAGGGCAGGCCACAGATACGCAGTATTTT. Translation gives CASSLGQATDTQYF.

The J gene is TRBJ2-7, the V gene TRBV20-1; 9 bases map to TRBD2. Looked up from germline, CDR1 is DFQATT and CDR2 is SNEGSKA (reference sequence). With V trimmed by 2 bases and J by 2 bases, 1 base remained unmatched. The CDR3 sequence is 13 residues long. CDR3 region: CSARLAGTYEQYF. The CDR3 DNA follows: TGCAGTGCTAGACTAGCGGGAACCTACGAGCAGTACTTC.

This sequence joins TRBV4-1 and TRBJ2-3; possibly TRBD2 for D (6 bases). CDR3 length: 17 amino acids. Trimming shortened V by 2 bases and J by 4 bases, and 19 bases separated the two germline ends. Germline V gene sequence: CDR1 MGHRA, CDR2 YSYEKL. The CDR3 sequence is CASSQPRGFRTADTQYF. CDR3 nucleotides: TGCGCCAGCAGCCAACCGCGGGGCTTCCGCACGGCAGATACGCAGTATTTT.

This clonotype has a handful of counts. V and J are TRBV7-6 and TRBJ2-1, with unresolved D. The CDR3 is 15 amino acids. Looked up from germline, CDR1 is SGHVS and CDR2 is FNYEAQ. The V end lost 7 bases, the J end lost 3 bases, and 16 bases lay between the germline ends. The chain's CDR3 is CASTPTQTIYNEQFF. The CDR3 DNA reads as TGTGCCAGCACCCCGACACAGACGATCTACAATGAGCAGTTCTTC.